This TCR beta chain appears in the sequencing data of a study of T cell clonotyping in hematopoietic cell transplantation. Germline V gene data show CDR1 as GTSNPN and CDR2 as SVGIG (reference sequence). The CDR3 extends over 14 amino acids. V shed 4 bases and J shed 4 bases, with 16 bases lying between them. Using immunoSEQ multiplex PCR, the repertoire was profiled, and TCRdb retains in-frame clones only, with some absent. The table lists approximately 20,000 clones, roughly 84% of them singletons. Sequencing was done on a sample of peripheral blood mononuclear cells. The J gene is TRBJ1-2, the V gene TRBV30; D possibly corresponds to TRBD1 (5 bases). This sequence originates from a man in his fifties or sixties in good health. Some clones in this sample may be carry-over from other donors' samples. The CDR3 sequence is CAWTLGPGPYGYTF. The CDR3 DNA sequence: TGTGCCTGGACCCTGGGGCCCGGTCCCTATGGCTACACCTTC.